The 22 T cell receptor beta chains listed next were all sequenced from one sample in a study of blood T cell repertoires in COVID-19. The repertoire was sequenced with immunoSEQ multiplex PCR; TCRdb's copy has only in-frame clones and lacks some. The table includes roughly 170,000 clones, 85% to 90% detected once. The material sequenced was peripheral blood. These receptors were collected from a woman in her 70s with COVID-19, enrolled during active disease.

As regards this clone: This same CDR3 is encoded by further DNA sequences in the sample. The gene calls are TRBV20-1 and TRBJ2-7; 11 bases fit TRBD2. The CDR3 sequence is 16 residues long. V lost 3 bases and J lost 2; bases outside the gene matches: 9. CDR1 is DFQATT, CDR2 SNEGSKA, per germline (reference sequence). The CDR3 loop is CSASLLAGGLPYEQYF. Here the CDR3 DNA reads TGCAGTGCTAGTCTTTTAGCGGGGGGGCTCCCCTACGAGCAGTACTTC.

V gene TRBV19 combines with J gene TRBJ1-1; 10 bases agree with TRBD1. The CDR3 spans 15 residues. The junction had 5 bases not matched to a gene; V was cut back by 1 base and J by 6 bases. CDR1 LNHDA and CDR2 SQIVND come from the germline V gene (reference sequence). The CDR3 protein is CASSIAGTGASEAFF. The CDR3 region has the DNA TGTGCCAGTAGTATAGCCGGGACAGGGGCTTCTGAAGCTTTCTTT.

The gene calls are TRBV5-4 and TRBJ1-2; perhaps TRBD1 as D (5 bases). V was clipped by 6 bases and J by 5 bases, with 14 bases between them. The CDR3 runs 13 residues. Germline V CDR1 and CDR2: SGHNT, YYREEE (reference sequence). CDR3 in amino acids: CASTSDSPYGYTF. CDR3 bases: TGTGCCAGCACCTCCGACAGCCCTTATGGCTACACCTTC.

This clone was observed a handful of times. The chain combines TRBV4-1 with TRBJ2-1, with 7 bases matching TRBD2. The germline V gene has CDR1 MGHRA and CDR2 YSYEKL. There are 13 residues in the CDR3. Trimming removed 2 bases from V and 8 bases from J; junction bases left unmatched: 3. The DNA for the CDR3 is TGCGCCAGCAGCCAACTCACTAGCGATGAGCAGTTCTTC. As protein: CASSQLTSDEQFF.

The CDR3 here is CASSSQGLAGAGELFF. CDR3 DNA: TGTGCCAGCAGCTCCCAGGGACTAGCGGGAGCGGGGGAGCTGTTTTTT. The rearrangement uses TRBV7-3 and TRBJ2-2; TRBD2 matches at 14 bases. The germline V gene has CDR1 SGHTA and CDR2 FQGTGA. CDR3 length: 16 amino acids. The V gene end was trimmed by 4 bases and the J gene end by 8 bases; junction bases not matched to a gene: 6. Full variable domain (rest looked up from reference TRBV7-3 and TRBJ2-2): GAGVSQTPSNKVTEKGKYVELRCDPISGHTALYWYRQSLGQGPEFLIYFQGTGAADDSGLPNDRFFAVRPEGSVSTLKIQRTERGDSAVYLCASSSQGLAGAGELFFGEGSRLTVL.

This chain links TRBV7-9 with TRBJ2-3; TRBD1 matches at 8 bases. The CDR3 has 15 residues. Looked up from germline, CDR1 is SEHNR and CDR2 is FQNEAQ (reference sequence). Trimming took 1 base from V and 4 from J; bases not matched to a gene: 4. The CDR3 is CASSLGRGLSDTQYF. Here the CDR3 DNA reads TGTGCCAGCAGCTTAGGCAGGGGGCTATCAGATACGCAGTATTTT.

The chain links TRBV4-3 to TRBJ1-4; TRBD1 aligns across 11 bases. This CDR3 has 19 residues. V lost 0 bases to trimming and J lost 4 bases; unmatched junction nucleotides: 10. Germline V lookup: CDR1 LGHNA, CDR2 YSLEER. CDR3: CASSQDKRTGGASNEKLFF. Written as DNA, the CDR3 is TGCGCCAGCAGCCAAGACAAAAGGACAGGGGGCGCGAGTAATGAAAAACTGTTTTTT.

V usage is TRBV3-1 (or the pseudogene TRBV3-2) and J usage is TRBJ1-2, with D perhaps TRBD1 (5 bases). The length of the CDR3 is 15 residues. Germline CDR1 reads LGHDT; CDR2 reads YNNKEL (reference sequence). The ends were cut back, 4 bases at V and 0 bases at J, with 12 bases in the middle. CDR3 sequence (DNA): TGTGCCAGCAGCCCCTTAACAGGAGCTAACTATGGCTACACCTTC. The encoded protein is CASSPLTGANYGYTF.

The chain combines TRBV4-1 with TRBJ2-7, with D maybe TRBD1 (6 bases). The CDR3 length is 15 residues. CDR1 and CDR2 from the germline V gene are MGHRA and YSYEKL. V lost 4 bases and J 1 base, leaving 14 bases between the germline ends. The DNA for the CDR3 is TGCGCCAGCAGCCTTCACGGACAGCGATCCTACGAGCAGTACTTC. Translated: CASSLHGQRSYEQYF.

The chain recombines TRBV4-3 with TRBJ2-7, with unresolved D. This CDR3 region has 11 residues. Trimming removed 5 bases at V and 3 bases at J, with 5 bases between. Germline CDR1 reads LGHNA; CDR2 reads YSLEER. CDR3: CASSSGYEQYF. CDR3 DNA sequence: TGCGCCAGCAGCTCAGGCTACGAGCAGTACTTC.

The chain has TRBV6-1 and TRBJ1-2; 11 nucleotides match TRBD1. The trim removed 0 bases at V and 4 bases at J, leaving 4 bases unmatched. The CDR3 length is 16 residues. Germline V lookup: CDR1 MNHNS, CDR2 SASEGT. The CDR3 spells CASSEAGQGGVYGYTF. The CDR3, as DNA: TGTGCCAGCAGTGAAGCGGGACAGGGGGGGGTCTATGGCTACACCTTC.

J is TRBJ2-3 and V is TRBV5-6, with D possibly being TRBD2 (5 bases). The CDR3 is 16 amino acids. V lost 3 bases, J lost 3 bases, and 17 bases lay in between. Germline V gives CDR1 SGHDT, CDR2 YYEEEE. The CDR3 sequence is CASSSLRAVLTDTQYF. The CDR3 region has the DNA TGTGCCAGCAGCTCCCTGAGGGCCGTTTTAACAGATACGCAGTATTTT.

The chain joins TRBV5-1 to TRBJ2-1; TRBD2 matches 11 bases. The germline gives CDR1 SGHRS, CDR2 YFSETQ. V lost 0 bases to trimming and J lost 8 bases; unmatched junction nucleotides: 7. This CDR3 is 16 amino acids long. The CDR3 DNA reads as TGCGCCAGCAGCTTGGGACTAGCGGGAAGGTTGGATGAGCAGTTCTTC. Translated, it gives CASSLGLAGRLDEQFF.

With respect to this clone: Relative to the germline gene, one junction end is altered; a read error may explain this. The chain employs TRBV28 and TRBJ2-1; 9 positions match TRBD1. Germline V gene lookup returns CDR1 MDHEN and CDR2 SYDVKM. The CDR3 sequence is 16 residues long. The DNA for the CDR3 is TGTGCCAGCACTTTAGGGGGACAGGGATCCTACAATGAGCAGTTCTTC. It yields the protein CASTLGGQGSYNEQFF.

CDR3 amino acids: CASSLVWEGLYEQYF. CDR3 DNA sequence: TGTGCCAGCAGTTTAGTATGGGAGGGACTCTACGAGCAGTACTTC. The J gene is TRBJ2-7, the V gene TRBV28; TRBD2 agrees at 7 bases. The CDR3 spans 15 residues. The trim removed 2 bases at V and 3 bases at J, leaving 7 bases unmatched. Germline V lookup: CDR1 MDHEN, CDR2 SYDVKM.

The chain recombines TRBV30 with TRBJ1-4; 9 nucleotides match TRBD1. V lost 2 bases and J lost 3; bases outside the gene matches: 10. Germline CDR1 reads GTSNPN; CDR2 reads SVGIG (reference sequence). This CDR3 spans 17 amino acids. The CDR3 is CAWSLPPGQGPNEKLFF. The CDR3 DNA follows: TGTGCCTGGAGTCTACCCCCGGGACAGGGACCTAATGAAAAACTGTTTTTT.

V is TRBV6-5 and J is TRBJ1-5; 7 bases align to TRBD1. V was pared by 2 bases and J by 4 bases, with 5 bases of the junction left unmatched. CDR3 length: 15 residues. Germline V gives CDR1 MNHEY, CDR2 SVGAGI. CDR3 bases: TGTGCCAGCAGTTACGCGGCAGGGGGGAATCAGCCCCAGCATTTT. It translates to CASSYAAGGNQPQHF.

V is TRBV4-3 and J is TRBJ2-1, with TRBD2 as a possible D gene (6 bases). The germline V gene encodes CDR1 LGHNA and CDR2 YSLEER. This CDR3 comprises 13 residues. Trimming took off 2 bases at V and 6 bases at J, with 8 bases between the two ends. The CDR3 DNA reads as TGCGCCAGCAGCCAACGACTAGGCAATGAGCAGTTCTTC. Translated: CASSQRLGNEQFF.

The chain combines TRBV20-1 with TRBJ2-7; D perhaps matches TRBD2 (6 bases). CDR1 and CDR2 (germline): DFQATT, SNEGSKA (reference sequence). The CDR3 spans 16 residues. Between the trimmed V and J ends, which lost 3 bases and 0 bases, there was a span of 18 bases. CDR3 in amino acids: CSASGWEALSSYEQYF. The CDR3 bases are TGCAGTGCTAGTGGTTGGGAGGCCCTCAGCTCCTACGAGCAGTACTTC.

The rearrangement joins TRBV3-1 (or the pseudogene TRBV3-2) to TRBJ1-1; no firm D call. The CDR3 has 14 residues. Germline V CDR1 and CDR2: LGHDT, YNNKEL (reference sequence). Trimming removed 5 bases at V and 0 bases at J, with 10 bases between. The CDR3 nucleotides read TGTGCCAGCAGCGGGGAGACTATGAACACTGAAGCTTTCTTT. This translates into CASSGETMNTEAFF.

CDR3 residues: CASSGTSGRAWNEQFF. The CDR3 DNA reads as TGTGCCAGTTCGGGGACTAGCGGGAGGGCCTGGAATGAGCAGTTCTTC. The chain couples TRBV19 to TRBJ2-1; 16 positions agree with TRBD2. Germline CDR1 and CDR2: LNHDA and SQIVND (reference sequence). The CDR3 runs 16 residues. V was clipped by 8 bases and J by 7 bases; unmatched bases: 8.

The rearrangement uses TRBV2 and TRBJ2-7; 7 positions match TRBD1. CDR1 and CDR2 from the germline V gene are SNHLY and FYNNEI. The CDR3 runs 12 residues. V shed 8 bases and J 4 bases; nucleotides not matched to a gene: 5. CDR3 nucleotide sequence: TGTGCCAGCTCCCCGGACAGGTACGAGCAGTACTTC. Protein product: CASSPDRYEQYF. The full variable domain, rest sourced from reference TRBV2 and TRBJ2-7, is EPEVTQTPSHQVTQMGQEVILRCVPISNHLYFYWYRQILGQKVEFLVSFYNNEISEKSEIFDDQFSVERPDGSNFTLKIRSTKLEDSAMYFCASSPDRYEQYFGPGTRLTVT.